Below, 20 T cell receptor beta chains from the same sample are listed, as sequenced in a study of blood T cell repertoires in COVID-19. The assay was immunoSEQ multiplex PCR, and TCRdb's table has in-frame clones only and misses some. Among roughly 52,000 clones, approximately 78% were seen once, and the ten largest hold roughly 6.4%. Specimen: peripheral blood. Receptor source: a human donor in a cohort sampled during active or convalescent COVID-19.

This chain uses TRBV7-8 with TRBJ1-2; 8 bases agree with TRBD1. The CDR3 length is 16 residues. Germline-derived CDR1 and CDR2 are SGHVS and FQNEAQ. Trimming removed 2 bases from V and 5 bases from J; junction bases left unmatched: 10. The CDR3 here is CASSLSTGGLGYGYTF. The DNA of the CDR3 is TGTGCCAGCAGCTTAAGTACAGGGGGATTAGGTTATGGCTACACCTTC.

The J gene is TRBJ1-2, the V gene TRBV30, with TRBD1 matching over 7 bases. From germline, CDR1 is GTSNPN and CDR2 SVGIG (reference sequence). Unmatched junction bases numbered 2, after V lost 1 base and J lost 0 bases. This CDR3 region has 14 residues. The CDR3 region is CAWSEDRPNYGYTF. The DNA for the CDR3 is TGTGCCTGGAGTGAGGACAGGCCTAACTATGGCTACACCTTC.

This clone was recorded a few times. The chain is built from TRBV12-3 or TRBV12-4 and TRBJ1-3; no clear D gene. Trimming stripped 5 bases from V and 4 bases from J, with 9 bases between. The CDR3 loop spans 13 amino acids. The CDR3 DNA reads as TGTGCCAGCAGTCCGGGTCCCGGAAACACCATATATTTT. This sequence encodes CASSPGPGNTIYF.

The chain joins TRBV4-3 to TRBJ1-2; D is uncertain. Trimming pared 4 bases from V and 2 bases from J, leaving 5 bases between. CDR1 and CDR2 from the germline V gene are LGHNA and YSLEER. The CDR3 runs to 12 residues. The CDR3 region has the DNA TGCGCCAGCAGCCCAGGAAACTATGGCTACACCTTC. Its protein product is CASSPGNYGYTF.

The rearrangement links TRBV9 to TRBJ2-7; 9 bases fit TRBD1. The CDR3 loop spans 14 amino acids. The V gene's germline CDR1 is SGDLS and CDR2 YYNGEE. J gave up 2 bases and V 0 bases, and 0 bases lay outside the gene matches. CDR3 loop: CASSVGQGAYEQYF. CDR3 sequence (DNA): TGTGCCAGCAGCGTAGGACAGGGGGCCTACGAGCAGTACTTC.

This chain links TRBV9 with TRBJ1-2, with no clear D. In germline, CDR1 is SGDLS, CDR2 YYNGEE. V lost 0 bases and J lost 2, with 11 bases in between. This CDR3 is built from 15 residues. As DNA, the CDR3 is TGTGCCAGCAGCGTAGGGGCAGTAGGAAACTATGGCTACACCTTC. Translated: CASSVGAVGNYGYTF.

This clone was seen just once. This rearrangement joins TRBV5-1 to TRBJ2-5; 9 bases are a match to TRBD2. The V segment lost 0 bases and the J segment 5 bases; nucleotides outside the gene matches: 2. Germline CDR1 SGHRS, CDR2 YFSETQ. There are 14 residues in the CDR3. The CDR3 DNA follows: TGCGCCAGCAGCTTGGGTAGCGGGGGTGAGACCCAGTACTTC. It translates to CASSLGSGGETQYF.

Comment on this clone: Germline and junction disagree at one end, which may indicate a read error. This chain connects TRBV7-7 to TRBJ2-1; TRBD1 is a possible D gene (6 bases). The CDR3 extends over 14 amino acids. Germline values: CDR1 SSHAT, CDR2 FNYEAQ (reference sequence). The CDR3 DNA reads as TGTGCTAGCAGCCTGATGGACAGAGTAAATGAGCAGTTCTTC. Amino acid sequence: CASSLMDRVNEQFF.

The chain is built from TRBV5-4 and TRBJ2-5; D may be TRBD2 (6 bases). In germline, CDR1 is SGHNT, CDR2 YYREEE (reference sequence). The V end was cut by 2 bases, the J end by 1 base, with 15 bases between. The CDR3 has 16 amino acids. The CDR3, as DNA: TGTGCCAGCAGCTTCTCTGCCGGGGGTCGCCAAGAGACCCAGTACTTC. Its translation: CASSFSAGGRQETQYF.

CDR3 DNA: TGTGCCAGCAGCTCACTTAGCGGGGGGGTCGCCGAGCAGTACTTC. Translating gives CASSSLSGGVAEQYF. The chain has TRBV9 and TRBJ2-7; TRBD2 agrees at 11 bases. V lost 4 bases and J lost 6; bases outside the gene matches: 9. The CDR3 spans 15 residues. Germline-derived CDR1 and CDR2 are SGDLS and YYNGEE.

By share of the sample, this clone is medium-sized. V usage is TRBV4-2 and J usage is TRBJ2-7, with 7 nucleotides matching TRBD2. CDR1 LGHNA and CDR2 YNFKEQ come from the germline V gene. V shed 4 bases, J shed 5 bases, and the junction held 11 bases outside the gene matches. The CDR3 sequence is 15 residues long. The CDR3 here is CASSPDVMGGNEQYF. In nucleotides, the CDR3 is TGTGCCAGCAGCCCGGATGTAATGGGGGGGAACGAGCAGTACTTC.

The J gene is TRBJ1-1, the V gene TRBV6-5; no firm D call. Germline V gives CDR1 MNHEY, CDR2 SVGAGI. The CDR3 covers 13 residues. V lost 2 bases and J 9 bases, leaving 13 bases between the germline ends. The CDR3 sequence is CASSYPGLGKAFF. CDR3 nucleotides: TGTGCCAGCAGTTACCCCGGGTTGGGTAAAGCTTTCTTT.

The gene calls are TRBV7-2 and TRBJ2-1; 10 bases line up with TRBD1. The CDR3 has 18 amino acids. Germline loops: CDR1 SGHTA, CDR2 FQGNSA. J lost 4 bases, V lost 0 bases, and 9 bases had no gene match. The CDR3 loop is CASSLAPTGTGDYNEQFF. For the CDR3, the DNA is TGTGCCAGCAGCTTAGCGCCGACCGGGACAGGGGATTACAATGAGCAGTTCTTC.

The chain is built from TRBV9 and TRBJ2-1, with D unresolved. The germline V gene encodes CDR1 SGDLS and CDR2 YYNGEE. The CDR3 contains 11 residues. The V gene lost 3 bases and the J gene lost 6 bases, with 4 bases spanning the gap. CDR3 loop: CASSAFNEQFF. The CDR3 DNA sequence: TGTGCCAGCAGCGCTTTCAATGAGCAGTTCTTC.

This clone was found a few times. J is TRBJ2-3 and V is TRBV4-3; TRBD2 matches at 10 bases. After removal of 0 bases from V and 5 bases from J, the junction contained 8 bases not matched to a gene. Germline V lookup: CDR1 LGHNA, CDR2 YSLEER. CDR3 size: 17 residues. The chain's CDR3 is CASSQDRSGGAKDTQYF. CDR3 nucleotide sequence: TGCGCCAGCAGCCAAGATAGGAGCGGGGGGGCCAAAGATACGCAGTATTTT.

The chain is built from TRBV5-8 and TRBJ2-3; D might be TRBD2 (6 bases). This CDR3 comprises 16 residues. The V and J ends lost 0 bases and 1 base respectively, with 12 bases between them. Germline-derived CDR1 and CDR2 are SGHTS and YDEGEE. The CDR3 DNA reads as TGTGCCAGCAGCTTGGCAGGGACTGTTCGCACAGATACGCAGTATTTT. Amino acids: CASSLAGTVRTDTQYF. The whole variable domain, filled in from reference TRBV5-8 and TRBJ2-3, reads EAGVTQSPTHLIKTRGQQATLRCSPISGHTSVYWYQQALGLGLQFLLWYDEGEERNRGNFPPRFSGRQFPNYSSELNVNALELEDSALYLCASSLAGTVRTDTQYFGPGTRLTVL.

The J gene is TRBJ1-3, the V gene TRBV29-1; no reliable D call. The ends were cut back, 3 bases at V and 0 bases at J, with 12 bases in the middle. The CDR3 is 15 amino acids. Germline V gene lookup returns CDR1 SQVTM and CDR2 ANQGSEA. CDR3 nucleotides: TGCAGCGTTGAGGCCGGAGGGTACTCTGGAAACACCATATATTTT. Encoded protein: CSVEAGGYSGNTIYF. Full variable domain (missing parts from reference TRBV29-1 and TRBJ1-3): SAVISQKPSRDICQRGTSLTIQCQVDSQVTMMFWYRQQPGQSLTLIATANQGSEATYESGFVIDKFPISRPNLTFSTLTVSNMSPEDSSIYLCSVEAGGYSGNTIYFGEGSWLTVV.

The J gene is TRBJ2-2, the V gene TRBV7-7; TRBD2 aligns across 8 bases. The germline CDR1 and CDR2 sequences are SSHAT and FNYEAQ (reference sequence). The CDR3 has 12 amino acids. The CDR3 DNA follows: TGTGCTAGCGGGGCAATAGCCGGGGAGCTGTTTTTT. Translation: CASGAIAGELFF.

This clone was seen a handful of times. The same CDR3 arises from other DNA sequences in this sample as well. The chain recombines TRBV30 with TRBJ1-5; D is unresolved. V dropped 0 bases and J dropped 2 bases, with 5 bases sitting between them. The CDR3 is 13 amino acids. Germline V gives CDR1 GTSNPN, CDR2 SVGIG (reference sequence). The CDR3 coding sequence is TGTGCCTGGAGTGTAGCTGGCAATCAGCCCCAGCATTTT. This gives the protein CAWSVAGNQPQHF.

The rearrangement joins TRBV7-3 to TRBJ2-5; maybe TRBD2 (6 bases). Germline V gives CDR1 SGHTA, CDR2 FQGTGA. The CDR3 has 16 residues. The germline V and J ends were trimmed by 0 bases and 2 bases, with 13 bases remaining between them. CDR3 nucleotides: TGTGCCAGCAGCTTAACTGCAGGACTACCACAAGAGACCCAGTACTTC. Residues: CASSLTAGLPQETQYF. The complete variable domain, with remaining parts taken from reference TRBV7-3 and TRBJ2-5, reads GAGVSQTPSNKVTEKGKYVELRCDPISGHTALYWYRQSLGQGPEFLIYFQGTGAADDSGLPNDRFFAVRPEGSVSTLKIQRTERGDSAVYLCASSLTAGLPQETQYFGPGTRLLVL.